Here is one TCR beta chain with its context. The CDR3 sequence is 18 residues long. Germline V gives CDR1 SGHDT, CDR2 YYEEEE. Trimming took 0 bases from V and 4 from J; bases not matched to a gene: 12. The sample belongs to a study of blood T cells in healthy people across ages. Next came a second PCR, run for about 7 to 12 cycles, which used a sample-barcoded 5' primer along with a J-beta primer mix. One entry per CDR3 protein results from TCRdb running MiXCR on the 5' RACE reads. The table records about 1.4 million distinct CDR3 sequences, 45% to 70% of them present only once. Sequencing was performed on blood. This clonotype originated in a man between 18 and 35 years old in good health. The chain has TRBV5-6 and TRBJ1-2; 10 bases agree with TRBD1. In DNA, the CDR3 is TGTGCCAGCAGCTTGGTTGGGGGACAGGGGTTTGATGGCTATGGCTACACCTTC. Translating it yields CASSLVGGQGFDGYGYTF.